These 17 T cell receptor beta chains came from one sample sequenced in a study of tumor-infiltrating lymphocytes in oesophageal squamous cell carcinoma. One entry per CDR3 protein results from TCRdb running MiXCR on the PCR reads. The sample has 20,000 or so distinct CDR3 sequences, 41% seen once; the top ten hold roughly 38%. Sequencing was carried out using esophageal tumor tissue. Receptors were obtained from a male donor with esophageal squamous cell carcinoma.

The rearrangement links TRBV7-2 to TRBJ1-2; D possibly corresponds to TRBD1 (5 bases). In germline, CDR1 is SGHTA, CDR2 FQGNSA. The CDR3 extends over 13 amino acids. V lost 3 bases, J lost 8 bases, and 13 bases lay in between. CDR3 region: CASSFSRGDGYTF. CDR3 nucleotides: TGTGCCAGCAGCTTTTCAAGGGGTGACGGCTACACCTTC.

This clonotype was found once. CDR3 sequence reads: CASSPGGPDTQYF. CDR3 coding DNA: TGTGCCAGCAGCCCGGGGGGTCCAGATACGCAGTATTTT. The rearrangement uses TRBV7-4 and TRBJ2-3; 7 bases line up with TRBD2. After removal of 5 bases from V and 4 bases from J, the junction contained 3 bases not matched to a gene. This CDR3 is 13 amino acids long. Germline V gives CDR1 SGHVT, CDR2 SQSDAQ. The full variable domain, in which reference TRBV7-4 and TRBJ2-3 provide the parts outside the CDR3, is GAGVSQSPRYKVAKRGRDVALRCDSISGHVTLYWYRQTLGQGSEVLTYSQSDAQRDKSGRPSGRFSAERPERSVSTLKIQRTEQGDSAVYLCASSPGGPDTQYFGPGTRLTVL.

The CDR3 here is CSAPYGYTF. The CDR3 DNA reads as TGCAGTGCCCCCTATGGCTACACCTTC. The chain combines TRBV20-1 with TRBJ2-3, with unresolved D. The closer fit of TRBJ1-2 to the DNA end suggests the J call may be wrong. Germline V CDR1 and CDR2: DFQATT, SNEGSKA (reference sequence). This CDR3 is built from 9 residues.

This clonotype is medium-sized by share. The J gene is TRBJ2-1, the V gene TRBV7-3; tentatively, D is TRBD1 or TRBD2 (5 bases each). The CDR3 has 17 amino acids. CDR1 SGHTA and CDR2 FQGTGA come from the germline V gene. Trimming shortened V by 2 bases and J by 4 bases, and 18 bases separated the two germline ends. The CDR3 nucleotides read TGTGCCAGCAGCTTATTCCCCGGGACCCCTATATACAATGAGCAGTTCTTC. It translates to CASSLFPGTPIYNEQFF.

In this sample, this clonotype turned up a few times. This chain links TRBV12-5 with TRBJ2-5; 9 bases are shared with TRBD1. The CDR3 runs to 14 residues. Trimming at V came to 4 bases and at J to 4 bases, leaving 4 bases not matched to a gene. Germline V gene sequence: CDR1 LGHNT, CDR2 FRNRAP. The CDR3 nucleotides are TGTGCTAGTGGTTCGGACAGGGGTTTAGAGACCCAGTACTTC. This encodes CASGSDRGLETQYF. The full variable domain, completed using reference TRBV12-5 and TRBJ2-5, is DARVTQTPRHKVTEMGQEVTMRCQPILGHNTVFWYRQTMMQGLELLAYFRNRAPLDDSGMPKDRFSAEMPDATLATLKIQPSEPRDSAVYFCASGSDRGLETQYFGPGTRLLVL.

The chain couples TRBV30 to TRBJ2-4; no firm D call. Trimming stripped 5 bases from V and 1 base from J, with 9 bases between. Germline V gives CDR1 GTSNPN, CDR2 SVGIG (reference sequence). The CDR3 contains 13 residues. Here the CDR3 reads CAWALMAKNIQYF. The CDR3 nucleotides read TGTGCCTGGGCCCTTATGGCCAAAAACATTCAGTACTTC.

This clonotype counts as medium-sized. The V call is TRBV7-3, the J call TRBJ2-1; 10 nucleotides match TRBD2. From germline, CDR1 is SGHTA and CDR2 FQGTGA. CDR3 length: 15 amino acids. V trimming: 5 bases; J trimming: 2 bases; junction bases outside the gene matches: 3. This CDR3 reads CASSPGTSAYNEQFF. As DNA, the CDR3 is TGTGCCAGCAGCCCTGGGACTAGCGCCTACAATGAGCAGTTCTTC.

This clonotype was found many times. V and J are TRBV7-3 and TRBJ2-1, with D perhaps given as TRBD1 or TRBD2 (5 bases each). The CDR3 is 15 amino acids. The V gene lost 4 bases and the J gene lost 1 base, with 11 bases spanning the gap. Germline values: CDR1 SGHTA, CDR2 FQGTGA. The CDR3 bases are TGTGCCAGCAGCTCAAGTGGGGGTTCCTACAATGAGCAGTTCTTC. Residues: CASSSSGGSYNEQFF.

This clonotype appeared many times. A much larger clone is a single base away; this may be a read error. This chain links TRBV7-8 with TRBJ2-1; 8 bases align to TRBD1. Germline V lookup: CDR1 SGHVS, CDR2 FQNEAQ. V was clipped by 1 base and J by 10 bases; unmatched bases: 0. The CDR3 has 12 residues. CDR3 region: CASSLGTGEQFF. In nucleotides, the CDR3 is TGTGCCAGCAGCTTAGGGACAGGGGAGCAGTTCTTC.

The table lists this clonotype with many counts. The genes are TRBV27 and TRBJ2-7, with 8 bases fitting TRBD2. V dropped 4 bases and J dropped 2; count of bases not matched to a gene: 4. Per the germline V gene, CDR1 is MNHEY and CDR2 is SMNVEV (reference sequence). The CDR3 extends over 14 amino acids. CDR3: CASSSGTRAYEQYF. The CDR3 DNA reads TGTGCCAGCAGTTCAGGGACTAGGGCCTACGAGCAGTACTTC.

The sample holds a few counts of this clonotype. Because it lacks the conserved phenylalanine or tryptophan at the end, this CDR3 is likely a read error. The limits of the CDR3 on the DNA are not certain, so only TCRdb's listed CDR3 is given. The CDR3 sequence: CASSLRRAAQGDSPLHFGN. V and J are TRBV7-8 and TRBJ2-1; the table assigns TRBD2, which was not confirmed against the DNA. The CDR3 adds up to 19 amino acids, both ends counted. Germline V lookup: CDR1 SGHVS, CDR2 FQNEAQ.

In its sample, this clonotype is medium-sized. The chain recombines TRBV7-9 with TRBJ1-3, with no clear D. V lost 6 bases to trimming and J lost 0 bases, with 15 bases between them. There are 16 residues in the CDR3. Germline V gene lookup returns CDR1 SEHNR and CDR2 FQNEAQ (reference sequence). CDR3 DNA: TGTGCCAGCAGGCACAACGACGGGATCTCTGGAAACACCATATATTTT. It translates to CASRHNDGISGNTIYF. Drawing the rest from reference TRBV7-9 and TRBJ1-3, the complete variable domain is DTGVSQNPRHKITKRGQNVTFRCDPISEHNRLYWYRQTLGQGPEFLTYFQNEAQLEKSRLLSDRFSAERPKGSFSTLEIQRTEQGDSAMYLCASRHNDGISGNTIYFGEGSWLTVV.

Here the CDR3 DNA reads TGTGCCAGCTCACCAGGGAACAGGGACTACGAGCAGTACTTC. It codes for CASSPGNRDYEQYF. This chain links TRBV18 with TRBJ2-5, with a tentative D call TRBD1 (6 bases). The J call may be mistaken, given a closer DNA end match to TRBJ2-7. Per the germline V gene, CDR1 is KGHSH and CDR2 is LQKENI. This CDR3 is built from 14 residues.

This rearrangement joins TRBV7-6 to TRBJ2-3; maybe TRBD1 (5 bases). The tail of the sequence fits TRBJ1-1 better, so the J call may be wrong. The germline gives CDR1 SGHVS, CDR2 FNYEAQ. The length of the CDR3 is 12 residues. The DNA for the CDR3 is TGTGCCAGCAGCTTGTGGGACGGTGAAGCTTTCTTT. Translated: CASSLWDGEAFF.

A word on this clonotype: Since the CDR3 does not end with the conserved phenylalanine or tryptophan, this likely comes from a read error. No DNA is shown, since the ends of the CDR3 on it are uncertain; the CDR3 is the one TCRdb lists. Here the CDR3 reads CASSSDRDGEQYFGP. The rearrangement links TRBV7-8 to TRBJ2-3; TRBD1 is the table's D call and was not checked against the DNA. The CDR3 is 15 residues long, counting both termini. The germline CDR1 and CDR2 sequences are SGHVS and FQNEAQ.

The chain joins TRBV7-9 to TRBJ2-4; 12 bases fit TRBD2. The J call is doubtful: the DNA matches TRBJ2-1 better. The CDR3 is made up of 16 amino acids. The V gene's germline CDR1 is SEHNR and CDR2 FQNEAQ (reference sequence). In nucleotides, the CDR3 is TGTGCCAGCAGCTCCAGGACTAGCGGGAAAAGTTATGAGCAGTTCTTC. As protein: CASSSRTSGKSYEQFF.

This clonotype was observed a handful of times. DNA for the CDR3: TGTGCCAGCAGCCCCCACGACTTACGGCGCGAGCAGTACTTC. It specifies CASSPHDLRREQYF. The chain has TRBV9 and TRBJ2-1; unclear D gene. The assigned J gene may be wrong: the sequence end matches TRBJ2-7 better. The CDR3 loop spans 14 amino acids. Germline V gene lookup returns CDR1 SGDLS and CDR2 YYNGEE.